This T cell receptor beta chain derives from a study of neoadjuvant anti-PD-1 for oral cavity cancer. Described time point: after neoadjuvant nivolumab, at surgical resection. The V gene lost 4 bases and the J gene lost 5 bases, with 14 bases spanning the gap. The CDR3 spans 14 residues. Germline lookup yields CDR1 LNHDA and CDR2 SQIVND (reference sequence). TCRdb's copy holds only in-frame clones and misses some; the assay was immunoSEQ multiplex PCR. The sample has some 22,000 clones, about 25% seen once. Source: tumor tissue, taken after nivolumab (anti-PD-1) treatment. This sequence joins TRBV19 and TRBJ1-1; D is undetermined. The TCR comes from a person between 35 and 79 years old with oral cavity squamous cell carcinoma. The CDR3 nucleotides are TGTGCCAGTAGTAAAAACACGCCGGGAACTGAAGCTTTCTTT. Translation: CASSKNTPGTEAFF.